This T cell receptor (beta chain) was obtained from a study of T cell repertoires in cytomegalovirus infection. A single record per CDR3 protein comes from TCRdb applying MiXCR to the reads. The data hold approximately 630,000 distinct CDR3 sequences, with 20% to 30% observed a single time. This clonotype was seen a few times. Trimming took 1 base from V and 7 from J, leaving 19 bases between them. The germline gives CDR1 MNHEY, CDR2 SVGEGT. This CDR3 contains 16 residues. Sequenced sample: CD8+ T cells from PBMCs. This chain connects TRBV6-2 or TRBV6-3 to TRBJ1-2; D gene uncertain. This receptor was taken from a human donor in good health (CMV status not recorded). Some clones in this sample may be carry-over from other donors' samples. The DNA for the CDR3 is TGTGCCAGCAGTTACTACTTGGAAGACGAGTATAGTGGCTACACCTTC. The encoded protein is CASSYYLEDEYSGYTF.